One and the same sample provided the 14 T cell receptor beta chains below, sequenced in a study of blood T cell repertoires in COVID-19. Measured with immunoSEQ multiplex PCR; TCRdb has only the in-frame clones, and not every one. The table has 150,000 to 200,000 clones, 88% seen once; the top ten hold around 6.7%. Sequenced sample: PBMCs or T cells enriched from blood (not recorded which). The receptor source for this set is a woman in her forties or fifties who had recovered from COVID-19.

The J gene is TRBJ2-3, the V gene TRBV30, with 9 bases matching TRBD2. The CDR3 contains 15 residues. Germline loops: CDR1 GTSNPN, CDR2 SVGIG (reference sequence). V lost 7 bases to trimming and J lost 0 bases; unmatched junction nucleotides: 8. The CDR3 sequence is CALQPSGESTDTQYF. CDR3 sequence (DNA): TGTGCCTTACAACCTAGCGGGGAGAGCACAGATACGCAGTATTTT.

V and J are TRBV5-1 and TRBJ1-4; D is unclear. CDR1 and CDR2 from the germline V gene are SGHRS and YFSETQ. The V and J ends lost 2 bases and 6 bases respectively, with 11 bases between them. The CDR3 extends over 14 amino acids. The CDR3 DNA is TGCGCCAGCAGCTTCCAAGGAGACCATGAAAAACTGTTTTTT. Encoded protein: CASSFQGDHEKLFF. The variable domain in full, with the rest retrieved from reference TRBV5-1 and TRBJ1-4, is KAGVTQTPRYLIKTRGQQVTLSCSPISGHRSVSWYQQTPGQGLQFLFEYFSETQRNKGNFPGRFSGRQFSNSRSEMNVSTLELGDSALYLCASSFQGDHEKLFFGSGTQLSVL.

This chain joins TRBV6-2 or TRBV6-3 and TRBJ2-1, with 7 bases matching TRBD2. Per the germline V gene, CDR1 is MNHEY and CDR2 is SVGEGT. Trimming at V came to 6 bases and at J to 4 bases, leaving 9 bases not matched to a gene. This CDR3 region has 15 residues. The CDR3, as DNA: TGTGCCAGCAGCAACAGCGGGGCCTCATACAATGAGCAGTTCTTC. Protein: CASSNSGASYNEQFF.

The CDR3 DNA follows: TGTGCCAGCAGTGCGGAGACTAGCGGTCCCTATTCCTACAATGAGCAGTTCTTC. Protein sequence: CASSAETSGPYSYNEQFF. V and J are TRBV2 and TRBJ2-1, with 9 bases that match TRBD2. This CDR3 comprises 18 residues. Unmatched junction bases numbered 11, after V lost 4 bases and J lost 1 base. Germline V lookup: CDR1 SNHLY, CDR2 FYNNEI.

In the case of this clone: At one boundary the junction diverges from the germline segment, which might be a read error. The J gene is TRBJ2-3, the V gene TRBV3-1 (or the pseudogene TRBV3-2), with TRBD2 matching over 12 bases. The V gene's germline CDR1 is LGHDT and CDR2 YNNKEL (reference sequence). This CDR3 comprises 13 residues. The CDR3 DNA reads as TGTGCCAGCAGCCAGATGGGACTAGCGGGCCTAGATTTT. It codes for CASSQMGLAGLDF.

The chain joins TRBV6-5 to TRBJ1-4; TRBD1 matches 11 bases. The germline CDR1 and CDR2 sequences are MNHEY and SVGAGI. The CDR3 is made up of 15 amino acids. Trimming cost V 2 bases and J 13 bases; bases outside gene matches: 9. CDR3 protein: CASSYVEGTGGILFF. CDR3 sequence (DNA): TGTGCCAGCAGTTACGTTGAGGGGACAGGGGGTATACTGTTTTTT.

The rearrangement links TRBV9 to TRBJ1-5; D is perhaps TRBD1 (5 bases). Per the germline V gene, CDR1 is SGDLS and CDR2 is YYNGEE. The CDR3 spans 13 residues. V lost 7 bases and J 0 bases, leaving 8 bases between the germline ends. The DNA for the CDR3 is TGTGCCAGCGCCAGGGATAGCAATCAGCCCCAGCATTTT. This codes for CASARDSNQPQHF.

The chain recombines TRBV3-1 (or the pseudogene TRBV3-2) with TRBJ1-2; tentative D call: TRBD1 (5 bases). This CDR3 has 14 amino acids. Germline lookup yields CDR1 LGHDT and CDR2 YNNKEL (reference sequence). Trimming shortened V by 4 bases and J by 6 bases, and 15 bases separated the two germline ends. The chain's CDR3 is CASSLWGGSDGYTF. The CDR3 DNA is TGTGCCAGCAGCCTCTGGGGGGGATCGGATGGCTACACCTTC.

The chain joins TRBV7-9 to TRBJ1-4; D is unclear. This CDR3 has 13 amino acids. Trimming pared 8 bases from V and 3 bases from J, leaving 10 bases between. Per germline, CDR1 SEHNR and CDR2 FQNEAQ (reference sequence). In DNA form, the CDR3 reads TGTGCCAGCTCAACTTCCTCTAATGAAAAACTGTTTTTT. This translates into CASSTSSNEKLFF.

The CDR3 nucleotides read TGTGCCACCTCGACCAGAGGGGGGGACAGGGGTAATAATCAGCCCCAGCATTTT. Residues: CATSTRGGDRGNNQPQHF. The rearrangement links TRBV19 to TRBJ1-5; the match to TRBD1 covers 10 bases. The germline V gene has CDR1 LNHDA and CDR2 SQIVND (reference sequence). V lost 10 bases to trimming and J lost 4 bases; unmatched junction nucleotides: 19. CDR3 length equals 18 residues. The full variable domain, with the rest looked up from reference TRBV19 and TRBJ1-5, is DGGITQSPKYLFRKEGQNVTLSCEQNLNHDAMYWYRQDPGQGLRLIYYSQIVNDFQKGDIAEGYSVSREKKESFPLTVTSAQKNPTAFYLCATSTRGGDRGNNQPQHFGDGTRLSIL.

V is TRBV11-3 and J is TRBJ1-1; D uncertain. CDR1 and CDR2 from the germline V gene are SGHNT and YENEEA. The CDR3 loop spans 12 amino acids. With 3 bases removed from V and 5 bases from J, the gap between germline ends came to 7 bases. Here the CDR3 reads CASSFGGTEAFF. The CDR3 bases are TGTGCCAGCAGCTTCGGAGGAACTGAAGCTTTCTTT.

V usage is TRBV9 and J usage is TRBJ1-1; 7 positions match TRBD1. The V gene end was trimmed by 1 base and the J gene end by 5 bases; junction bases not matched to a gene: 5. The germline V gene encodes CDR1 SGDLS and CDR2 YYNGEE. The CDR3 extends over 14 amino acids. The CDR3 coding sequence is TGTGCCAGCAGCGTAACAGGGGCTCGGACTGAAGCTTTCTTT. It codes for CASSVTGARTEAFF.

This clone was seen more than once but under ten times. The CDR3 loop is CASSLNRRGGLNVHEQFF. The CDR3 nucleotides are TGTGCCAGCAGCTTAAATCGGCGGGGGGGCCTGAATGTACATGAGCAGTTCTTC. The chain links TRBV7-9 to TRBJ2-1, with 9 nucleotides matching TRBD2. Germline trimming cut 2 bases from V and 8 bases from J; bases unmatched to any gene: 16. The CDR3 spans 18 residues. Germline V gene lookup returns CDR1 SEHNR and CDR2 FQNEAQ (reference sequence).

CDR3 DNA: TGTGCCAGCCCGGGACCTAGCGGGGCCACAGATACGCAGTATTTT. It is translated as CASPGPSGATDTQYF. This chain links TRBV18 with TRBJ2-3, with 9 nucleotides matching TRBD2. Germline V gene lookup returns CDR1 KGHSH and CDR2 LQKENI. The length of the CDR3 is 15 residues. V was clipped by 8 bases and J by 2 bases; unmatched bases: 8.